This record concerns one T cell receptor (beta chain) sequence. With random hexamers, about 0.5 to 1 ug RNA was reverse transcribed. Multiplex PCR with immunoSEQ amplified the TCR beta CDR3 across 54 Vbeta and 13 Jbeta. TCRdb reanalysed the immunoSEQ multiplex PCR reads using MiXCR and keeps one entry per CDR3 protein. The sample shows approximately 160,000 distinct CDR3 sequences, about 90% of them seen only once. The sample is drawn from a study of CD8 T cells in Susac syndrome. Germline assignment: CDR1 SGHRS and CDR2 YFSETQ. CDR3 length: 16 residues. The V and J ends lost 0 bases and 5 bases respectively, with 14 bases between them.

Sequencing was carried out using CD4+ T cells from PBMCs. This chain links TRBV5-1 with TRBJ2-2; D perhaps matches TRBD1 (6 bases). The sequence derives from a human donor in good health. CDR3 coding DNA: TGCGCCAGCAGCTTGGCCCCGCAGGGGTTGACCGGGGAGCTGTTTTTT. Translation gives CASSLAPQGLTGELFF.